The 28 T cell receptor beta chains given below trace back to one sample, sequenced in a study of neurological immune-mediated disorders. Time point indicated: longitudinal time-point 3. TCRdb re-analysed the 5' RACE reads in MiXCR, keeping a single row per CDR3 protein. The sample records about 45,000 distinct CDR3 sequences, about 13% being singletons. The specimen sequenced was PBMCs. The source of these receptors is a man under 40 in good health.

This clonotype was counted a few times. The genes are TRBV5-1 and TRBJ2-1; 10 bases align to TRBD2. In germline, CDR1 is SGHRS, CDR2 YFSETQ. CDR3 length: 15 residues. V was pared by 2 bases and J by 8 bases, with 7 bases of the junction left unmatched. The CDR3 nucleotides are TGCGCCAGCAGCTTAGCGGGAGGGCCCTTTGATGAGCAGTTCTTC. Encoded protein: CASSLAGGPFDEQFF.

Many counts were recorded for this clonotype. The J gene is TRBJ2-5, the V gene TRBV5-1; 7 nucleotides line up with TRBD1. V trimming: 3 bases; J trimming: 5 bases; junction bases outside the gene matches: 4. The CDR3 loop spans 13 amino acids. Germline V lookup: CDR1 SGHRS, CDR2 YFSETQ. The CDR3 coding sequence is TGCGCCAGCAGCTCCGACAGGGAGGAGACCCAGTACTTC. Translation gives CASSSDREETQYF.

This chain joins TRBV18 and TRBJ2-5; D is unresolved. This CDR3 comprises 12 residues. Trimming shortened V by 5 bases and J by 2 bases, and 6 bases separated the two germline ends. The V gene's germline CDR1 is KGHSH and CDR2 LQKENI. Here the CDR3 DNA reads TGTGCCAGCTCAACAAAACAAGAGACCCAGTACTTC. Its protein product is CASSTKQETQYF.

This clonotype was found many times. V and J are TRBV27 and TRBJ2-7, with 11 bases that match TRBD1. The CDR3 covers 15 residues. The germline gives CDR1 MNHEY, CDR2 SMNVEV (reference sequence). J gave up 3 bases and V 3 bases, and 4 bases lay outside the gene matches. The CDR3 here is CASSFGDRGFYEQYF. The DNA for the CDR3 is TGTGCCAGCAGTTTTGGGGACAGGGGGTTCTACGAGCAGTACTTC.

This clonotype was seen repeatedly, ten times or more. The genes are TRBV28 and TRBJ2-7; 14 positions agree with TRBD2. Looked up from germline, CDR1 is MDHEN and CDR2 is SYDVKM. The junction had 4 bases not matched to a gene; V was cut back by 4 bases and J by 5 bases. The CDR3 is 15 amino acids. The CDR3 nucleotides read TGTGCCAGCAGTTCCGGGACTAGCGGGAGTAACGAGCAGTACTTC. Its translation: CASSSGTSGSNEQYF.

This clonotype was detected ten times or more. Here the CDR3 DNA reads TGTGCCAGCAGTCTCTCCTCCTTTGGACAGGGGGCGGGCAAGCAGTACTTC. As protein: CASSLSSFGQGAGKQYF. The chain uses TRBV28 and TRBJ2-7, with 11 positions matching TRBD1. Germline CDR1 and CDR2: MDHEN and SYDVKM. The CDR3 runs 17 residues. Trimming cost V 5 bases and J 8 bases; bases outside gene matches: 17. Full variable domain (rest looked up from reference TRBV28 and TRBJ2-7): DVKVTQSSRYLVKRTGEKVFLECVQDMDHENMFWYRQDPGLGLRLIYFSYDVKMKEKGDIPEGYSVSREKKERFSLILESASTNQTSMYLCASSLSSFGQGAGKQYFGPGTRLTVT.

This clonotype was seen ten or more times. The gene calls are TRBV3-1 and TRBJ2-5; D ambiguous. V was cut by 3 bases and J by 4 bases, with 9 bases left in between. The CDR3 covers 13 residues. CDR1 and CDR2 from the germline V gene are LGHDT and YNNKEL (reference sequence). The CDR3 sequence: CASSHANAETQYF. The CDR3 coding sequence is TGTGCCAGCAGCCATGCCAACGCAGAGACCCAGTACTTC.

This clonotype appeared many times. V and J are TRBV28 and TRBJ2-3; D assignment may be TRBD1 or TRBD2 (5 bases each). Trimming pared 6 bases from V and 2 bases from J, leaving 15 bases between. The germline CDR1 and CDR2 sequences are MDHEN and SYDVKM. The CDR3 is 15 amino acids. The CDR3 nucleotides are TGTGCCAGCAGCGGAACTATGGGGGACACAGATACGCAGTATTTT. This sequence encodes CASSGTMGDTDTQYF.

The table lists this clonotype with many counts. The chain uses TRBV7-2 and TRBJ2-3; D may be TRBD2 (5 bases). V gave up 1 base and J gave up 2 bases, with 7 bases separating them. Looked up from germline, CDR1 is SGHTA and CDR2 is FQGNSA. This CDR3 spans 14 amino acids. CDR3: CASSLDRDTDTQYF. Here the CDR3 DNA reads TGTGCCAGCAGCTTAGATCGGGACACAGATACGCAGTATTTT.

This clonotype was counted many times. The genes are TRBV18 and TRBJ2-5; a weak D match, TRBD1 (6 bases). V shed 5 bases and J shed 5 bases, with 6 bases lying between them. The germline CDR1 and CDR2 sequences are KGHSH and LQKENI. The CDR3 consists of 11 residues. The CDR3 nucleotides read TGTGCCAGCTCAACAGGGGAGACCCAGTACTTC. Residues: CASSTGETQYF.

This clonotype has ten or more counts. The chain employs TRBV12-3 or TRBV12-4 and TRBJ2-1; a possible D gene is TRBD2 (6 bases). The V end was cut by 3 bases, the J end by 7 bases, with 34 bases between. The CDR3 is 21 residues long. The CDR3 is CASSFRSFRGLGGLVGNEQFF. CDR3 sequence (DNA): TGTGCCAGCAGTTTTCGTTCCTTCCGAGGATTGGGGGGTCTAGTCGGGAATGAGCAGTTCTTC.

This clonotype was counted many times. The rearrangement uses TRBV6-1 and TRBJ1-1, with TRBD1 as a possible D gene (5 bases). The V end was cut by 2 bases, the J end by 2 bases, with 15 bases between. Germline V gene data show CDR1 as MNHNS and CDR2 as SASEGT. The CDR3 loop spans 16 amino acids. The chain's CDR3 is CASSESLEGANTEAFF. The CDR3 region has the DNA TGTGCCAGCAGTGAATCCCTGGAAGGGGCTAACACTGAAGCTTTCTTT.

There are many counts of this clonotype. The chain has TRBV6-5 and TRBJ2-4; D is ambiguous. CDR3 length equals 16 residues. The V end was cut by 8 bases, the J end by 0 bases, with 17 bases between. Germline V gives CDR1 MNHEY, CDR2 SVGAGI. CDR3 amino acids: CASEMELALAKNIQYF. DNA of the CDR3: TGTGCCAGCGAGATGGAATTGGCTTTAGCCAAAAACATTCAGTACTTC.

At least ten counts were recorded for this clonotype. The chain has TRBV20-1 and TRBJ2-1, with 9 bases matching TRBD2. Germline assignment: CDR1 DFQATT and CDR2 SNEGSKA (reference sequence). The CDR3 runs to 17 residues. Losses at the gene ends were 6 bases for V and 3 bases for J; bases not matched to a gene: 15. The CDR3 spells CSAAGLASGTIYNEQFF. The CDR3 DNA follows: TGCAGTGCCGCGGGCTTGGCTAGCGGGACGATCTACAATGAGCAGTTCTTC.

This clonotype has a count of ten or more. The chain uses TRBV7-2 and TRBJ2-3; 7 bases map to TRBD2. The CDR3 contains 15 residues. V gave up 3 bases and J gave up 5 bases; unmatched junction bases: 8. Germline CDR1 reads SGHTA; CDR2 reads FQGNSA. The chain's CDR3 is CASSFGGGRVDTQYF. Here the CDR3 DNA reads TGTGCCAGCAGCTTTGGCGGGGGACGGGTAGATACGCAGTATTTT.

Ten or more counts support this clonotype. The gene calls are TRBV2 and TRBJ2-7; D might be TRBD2 (6 bases). The length of the CDR3 is 12 residues. Germline CDR1 reads SNHLY; CDR2 reads FYNNEI. Trimming took off 6 bases at V and 4 bases at J, with 10 bases between the two ends. The CDR3 region is CASSREMYEQYF. The CDR3 nucleotides are TGTGCCAGCAGCCGGGAGATGTACGAGCAGTACTTC.

This clonotype was recorded at least ten times. The V and J genes are TRBV7-2 and TRBJ2-5; D is unclear. Germline values: CDR1 SGHTA, CDR2 FQGNSA. The CDR3 runs 15 residues. Between the trimmed V and J ends, which lost 5 bases and 2 bases, there was a span of 15 bases. The CDR3 sequence is CASSIGPPQQETQYF. The CDR3 DNA follows: TGTGCCAGCAGCATAGGGCCCCCACAACAAGAGACCCAGTACTTC. Based on the CDR3 plus reference TRBV7-2 and TRBJ2-5, the full variable domain is GAGVSQSPSNKVTEKGKDVELRCDPISGHTALYWYRQSLGQGLEFLIYFQGNSAPDKSGLPSDRFSAERTGGSVSTLTIQRTQQEDSAVYLCASSIGPPQQETQYFGPGTRLLVL.

Ten or more counts support this clonotype. The chain uses TRBV28 and TRBJ2-7; D ambiguous. This CDR3 spans 14 amino acids. V was shortened by 3 bases and J by 6 bases, with 15 bases between the two germline ends. The germline V gene encodes CDR1 MDHEN and CDR2 SYDVKM. For the CDR3, the DNA is TGTGCCAGCAGTTTGGCGCCACCCTGGAGCGAGCAGTACTTC. Translating it yields CASSLAPPWSEQYF.

A word on this clonotype: This clone may be a read error of a much larger clone one base away. The V gene is TRBV11-2, the J gene TRBJ2-7, with no clear D. Trimming left V 1 base short and J 3 bases short, with 7 bases between. CDR1 is SGHAT, CDR2 FQNNGV, per germline. This CDR3 has 13 residues. CDR3 loop: CASSLGHLYEQYF. The CDR3 DNA reads as TGTGCCAGCAGCTTAGGGCATCTCTACGAGCAGTACTTC.

This clonotype was detected ten times or more. The V call is TRBV5-1, the J call TRBJ1-2, with 7 bases lining up with TRBD1. Unmatched junction bases numbered 3, after V lost 0 bases and J lost 7 bases. Germline assignment: CDR1 SGHRS and CDR2 YFSETQ. CDR3 size: 13 residues. The CDR3 protein is CASSLGQGFGYTF. The DNA for the CDR3 is TGCGCCAGCAGCTTGGGACAGGGTTTTGGCTACACCTTC. The variable domain in full, completed from reference TRBV5-1 and TRBJ1-2, reads KAGVTQTPRYLIKTRGQQVTLSCSPISGHRSVSWYQQTPGQGLQFLFEYFSETQRNKGNFPGRFSGRQFSNSRSEMNVSTLELGDSALYLCASSLGQGFGYTFGSGTRLTVV.

The chain uses TRBV18 and TRBJ2-1, with 9 bases that match TRBD2. V was clipped by 5 bases and J by 10 bases; unmatched bases: 21. The CDR3 runs 18 residues. The germline gives CDR1 KGHSH, CDR2 LQKENI. This CDR3 reads CASSSGPDLSGGTTEQFF. In DNA form, the CDR3 reads TGTGCCAGCTCATCGGGACCAGATCTTAGCGGGGGTACGACGGAGCAGTTCTTC. Variable domain in full (rest from reference TRBV18 and TRBJ2-1): NAGVMQNPRHLVRRRGQEARLRCSPMKGHSHVYWYRQLPEEGLKFMVYLQKENIIDESGMPKERFSAEFPKEGPSILRIQQVVRGDSAAYFCASSSGPDLSGGTTEQFFGPGTRLTVL.

This clonotype was seen ten or more times. This chain connects TRBV20-1 to TRBJ1-2, with D possibly being TRBD1 (6 bases). V shed 5 bases and J shed 2 bases, with 15 bases lying between them. The length of the CDR3 is 14 residues. In germline, CDR1 is DFQATT, CDR2 SNEGSKA (reference sequence). The CDR3: CSAGGQTPNYGYTF. In nucleotides, the CDR3 is TGCAGTGCTGGAGGACAGACGCCCAACTATGGCTACACCTTC.

At least ten counts were recorded for this clonotype. V usage is TRBV7-9 and J usage is TRBJ2-7, with 9 bases that match TRBD2. Germline-derived CDR1 and CDR2 are SEHNR and FQNEAQ (reference sequence). V shed 5 bases and J 7 bases; nucleotides not matched to a gene: 12. The CDR3 loop spans 15 amino acids. CDR3 region: CASSNRTSDNLEQYF. In DNA form, the CDR3 reads TGTGCCAGCAGCAACAGGACTAGCGACAACTTAGAGCAGTACTTC.

This clonotype was picked up many times. This chain links TRBV20-1 with TRBJ1-3; D gene unclear. The germline gives CDR1 DFQATT, CDR2 SNEGSKA (reference sequence). The CDR3 spans 14 residues. V was trimmed by 0 bases and J by 4 bases, leaving 10 bases between them. In DNA, the CDR3 is TGCAGTGCTAGAGACGGTTCGCGAGGAAACACCATATATTTT. It encodes CSARDGSRGNTIYF.

The count of this clonotype is one. A much bigger clone sits one base away, suggesting this may be a read error. The chain joins TRBV6-5 to TRBJ1-5; D is possibly TRBD1 (6 bases). Germline V gene data show CDR1 as MNHEY and CDR2 as SVGAGI. CDR3 size: 14 residues. This CDR3 is CASGPRGAVQHQHF. CDR3 bases: TGTGCCAGCGGCCCGAGGGGGGCCGTTCAGCACCAGCATTTT.

This clonotype has a count of ten or more. CDR3 coding DNA: TGTGCCACCGGTCCCGGGGATGCGAACACCGGGGAGCTGTTTTTT. It is translated as CATGPGDANTGELFF. The chain uses TRBV10-3 and TRBJ2-2; TRBD2 might be the D (5 bases). Deletions cut 10 bases from V and 0 bases from J, with 15 bases between. The germline V gene encodes CDR1 ENHRY and CDR2 SYGVKD. The CDR3 sequence is 15 residues long.

This clonotype came up many times. The V and J genes are TRBV5-1 and TRBJ2-3; 8 bases match TRBD2. The V gene's germline CDR1 is SGHRS and CDR2 YFSETQ. CDR3 size: 14 residues. V shed 1 base, J shed 3 bases, and the junction held 1 base outside the gene matches. CDR3 DNA sequence: TGCGCCAGCAGCTTGCAGCGGGAGACAGATACGCAGTATTTT. It is translated as CASSLQRETDTQYF.

Comment on this clonotype: One end of the junction is discordant with germline, which a read error may explain. V is TRBV10-1 and J is TRBJ2-2; the D is unclear. There are 13 residues in the CDR3. Germline CDR1 WNHNN, CDR2 SYGVQD (reference sequence). The CDR3 DNA is TGCGCCAGCAGTGGACGAGACACCGTGGAGCTGTTTTTT. It specifies CASSGRDTVELFF.